Listed below are T cell receptor beta chains from one sample, sequenced in a study of cytomegalovirus exposure and HLA in healthy donors. The assay was immunoSEQ multiplex PCR, and TCRdb's table has in-frame clones only and misses some. The table has 250,000 to 350,000 clones, roughly 90% seen once. The sequencing sample was made of PBMCs. These receptors originate from a man aged 40-50 years in good health and CMV-seropositive. The CDR3 runs from the conserved cysteine through the conserved F or W. D genes are given only for firm matches. Not every row has a clone size; where given, it reads once, few, many or a size class.

D: -; V: TRBV6-5; size: -; J: TRBJ1-3; DNA: TGTGCCAGCAGCCAGGGGACCCACTCTGGAAACACCATATATTTT; CDR3: CASSQGTHSGNTIYF
D: TRBD1; V: TRBV6-5; size: -; J: TRBJ2-1; DNA: TGTGCCAGCAGGCGACCGGGACAGGGGTCCAATGAGCAGTTCTTC; CDR3: CASRRPGQGSNEQFF
D: -; V: TRBV5-4; size: once; J: TRBJ1-2; DNA: TGTGCCAGCAGCCCCCGCCGCGACCCAGGGTTAAATGGCTACACCTTC; CDR3: CASSPRRDPGLNGYTF
D: -; V: TRBV7-6; size: -; J: TRBJ2-1; DNA: TGTGCCAGCAGTTTAAGGGGGGGAAGCTCCTACAATGAGCAGTTCTTC; CDR3: CASSLRGGSSYNEQFF
D: -; V: TRBV7-2; size: -; J: TRBJ2-1; DNA: TGTGCCAGCAGCTTAGACCTAGCGTCGGGTGAGCAGTTCTTC; CDR3: CASSLDLASGEQFF
D: -; V: TRBV5-1; size: once; J: TRBJ1-3; DNA: TGCGCCAGCAGCTTGGGTCCGAGCTCTGGAAACACCATATATTTT; CDR3: CASSLGPSSGNTIYF
D: -; V: TRBV7-2; size: -; J: TRBJ1-3; DNA: TGTGCCAGCAGCCCCCAACAGAGCTCTGGAAACACCATATATTTT; CDR3: CASSPQQSSGNTIYF
D: TRBD1; V: TRBV29-1; size: -; J: TRBJ2-1; DNA: TGCAGCGTTGAAGATCGGGGACAGGGATACAATGAGCAGTTCTTC; CDR3: CSVEDRGQGYNEQFF
D: -; V: TRBV6-5; size: -; J: TRBJ1-2; DNA: TGTGCCAGCAGTTCCGGGGGGCGCAGGGTTGGCTACACCTTC; CDR3: CASSSGGRRVGYTF
D: -; V: TRBV10-3; size: few; J: TRBJ2-2; DNA: TGTGCCATCCTACCCGGGAACACGAACACCGGGGAGCTGTTTTTT; CDR3: CAILPGNTNTGELFF
D: TRBD1; V: TRBV5-6; size: -; J: TRBJ1-4; DNA: TGTGCCAGCAGCCCGACAGGGGGCTTGGATGAAAAACTGTTTTTT; CDR3: CASSPTGGLDEKLFF
D: -; V: TRBV7-8; size: -; J: TRBJ2-7; DNA: TGTGCCAGCAGCCCGTCCTACGAGCAGTACTTC; CDR3: CASSPSYEQYF
D: -; V: TRBV2; size: -; J: TRBJ1-5; DNA: TGTGCCAGCAGCCCCAGGGATAGCAATCAGCCCCAGCATTTT; CDR3: CASSPRDSNQPQHF
D: -; V: TRBV29-1; size: -; J: TRBJ2-1; DNA: TGCAGCGTTGTGGAGGACAATGAGCAGTTCTTC; CDR3: CSVVEDNEQFF
D: TRBD1; V: TRBV19; size: -; J: TRBJ2-7; DNA: TGTGCCAGTAGTATAGCAGCCGGGACAGGGGCATACGAGCAGTACTTC; CDR3: CASSIAAGTGAYEQYF
D: TRBD2; V: TRBV27; size: -; J: TRBJ2-1; DNA: TGTGCCAGCAGTTCCCTCTCTAGCGGAGTGTACAATGAGCAGTTCTTC; CDR3: CASSSLSSGVYNEQFF
D: TRBD1; V: TRBV6-1; size: once; J: TRBJ1-2; DNA: TGTGCCAGCAGTTTTGGACAGGGCTATGGCTACACCTTC; CDR3: CASSFGQGYGYTF
D: TRBD2; V: TRBV27; size: -; J: TRBJ2-7; DNA: TGTGCCAGCAGTTCACTAGCGGATCCCTACGAGCAGTACTTC; CDR3: CASSSLADPYEQYF
D: -; V: TRBV19; size: -; J: TRBJ2-7; DNA: TGTGCCAGTAGTATTGTGGCGGGACGGTTCTACGAGCAGTACTTC; CDR3: CASSIVAGRFYEQYF
D: TRBD1; V: TRBV19; size: -; J: TRBJ2-7; DNA: TGTGCCAGCCGGGACAGAAACTACGAGCAGTACTTC; CDR3: CASRDRNYEQYF
D: TRBD2; V: TRBV27; size: -; J: TRBJ2-7; DNA: TGTGCCAGCAGCTCAGGACTAGTAACCTACGAGCAGTACTTC; CDR3: CASSSGLVTYEQYF
D: TRBD2; V: TRBV27; size: -; J: TRBJ2-7; DNA: TGTGCCAGCAGTCCTAGCGGGCCCTCCTACGAGCAGTACTTC; CDR3: CASSPSGPSYEQYF
D: TRBD2; V: TRBV6-6; size: -; J: TRBJ2-4; DNA: TGTGCCAGCAGCGGACTAGCGGGAGGAGACATTCAGTACTTC; CDR3: CASSGLAGGDIQYF
D: -; V: TRBV7-3; size: once; J: TRBJ1-3; DNA: TGTGCCAGCAGCTTAACTGGGCAGGGTATCGGAAACACCATATATTTT; CDR3: CASSLTGQGIGNTIYF
D: TRBD1; V: TRBV18; size: -; J: TRBJ1-1; DNA: TGTGCCAGCTCACCCCCCGGGACAGGGAGCACTGAAGCTTTCTTT; CDR3: CASSPPGTGSTEAFF
D: TRBD1; V: TRBV10-2; size: -; J: TRBJ2-7; DNA: TGCGCCAGCACGGACAGGGTAAACCCCTCCTACGAGCAGTACTTC; CDR3: CASTDRVNPSYEQYF
D: -; V: TRBV5-1; size: few; J: TRBJ2-2; DNA: TGCGCCAGCAGCTCCTCGGGACAAACTACCGGGGAGCTGTTTTTT; CDR3: CASSSSGQTTGELFF
D: TRBD2; V: TRBV5-6; size: -; J: TRBJ2-5; DNA: TGTGCCAGCAGCTTGGCCGGGGGTAGCGGGAGTGAGACCCAGTACTTC; CDR3: CASSLAGGSGSETQYF
D: -; V: TRBV18; size: -; J: TRBJ2-5; DNA: TGTGCCAGCTCACCCTTCGACAAGCCCGTGTACCAAGAGACCCAGTACTTC; CDR3: CASSPFDKPVYQETQYF
D: -; V: TRBV28; size: -; J: TRBJ2-7; DNA: TGTGCCAGCAGTTTATCAACCTACGAGCAGTACTTC; CDR3: CASSLSTYEQYF
D: -; V: TRBV7-2; size: -; J: TRBJ1-1; DNA: TGTGCCAGCAGCTTAGCCGTCACGCGGAGGATGAACACTGAAGCTTTCTTT; CDR3: CASSLAVTRRMNTEAFF
D: -; V: TRBV28; size: -; J: TRBJ2-5; DNA: TGTGCCAGCAGTTTACGGGGACTGGAGACCCAGTACTTC; CDR3: CASSLRGLETQYF
D: TRBD1; V: TRBV9; size: -; J: TRBJ2-2; DNA: TGTGCCAGCAGCGACCAGCAGAAATGGACAGGGGGCATTAGACCCCCCCGGTTTTTT; CDR3: CASSDQQKWTGGIRPPRFF
D: -; V: TRBV29-1; size: -; J: TRBJ1-2; DNA: TGCAGCGTTGAAGATAGGGGGATCGGCTACACCTTC; CDR3: CSVEDRGIGYTF
D: -; V: TRBV2; size: -; J: TRBJ2-3; DNA: TGTGCCAGCAGTGAAGGTAGCGGCACAGATACGCAGTATTTT; CDR3: CASSEGSGTDTQYF
D: -; V: TRBV18; size: -; J: TRBJ1-1; DNA: TGTGCCAGCTCACGCGACCTGGGGGCGAACACTGAAGCTTTCTTT; CDR3: CASSRDLGANTEAFF
D: TRBD2; V: TRBV5-1; size: -; J: TRBJ2-5; DNA: TGCGCCAGCCTATTGACTAGCGGGAGGCAAGAGACCCAGTACTTC; CDR3: CASLLTSGRQETQYF
D: -; V: TRBV7-2; size: -; J: TRBJ2-7; DNA: TGTGCCAGCAGCTTCGGACTGTTCTCCTACGAGCAGTACTTC; CDR3: CASSFGLFSYEQYF
D: TRBD1; V: TRBV15; size: -; J: TRBJ2-3; DNA: TGTGCCACCAGCAGAGGTAACAGGGGATACACAGATACGCAGTATTTT; CDR3: CATSRGNRGYTDTQYF
D: TRBD1; V: TRBV4-1; size: -; J: TRBJ1-6; DNA: TGCGCCAGCAGCCCCCGGGGGGGGACAGAGAATAATTCACCCCTCCACTTT; CDR3: CASSPRGGTENNSPLHF
D: TRBD1; V: TRBV29-1; size: -; J: TRBJ1-5; DNA: TGCAGCGCCTGGGACAGCCCCAATCAGCCCCAGCATTTT; CDR3: CSAWDSPNQPQHF
D: TRBD2; V: TRBV19; size: -; J: TRBJ2-2; DNA: TGTGCCAGTATGCCCCTAGCGGGAGGGTGGACCGGGGAGCTGTTTTTT; CDR3: CASMPLAGGWTGELFF
D: TRBD2; V: TRBV5-6; size: -; J: TRBJ2-5; DNA: TGTGCCAGCAGCTTGTGGCGGGAGAGTGTCGGGAGCCAGTACTTC; CDR3: CASSLWRESVGSQYF
D: TRBD2; V: TRBV9; size: -; J: TRBJ2-1; DNA: TGTGCCAGCAGCGTAGCTTGGTCTAGCGGGAGGAATGAGCAGTTCTTC; CDR3: CASSVAWSSGRNEQFF
D: -; V: TRBV7-8; size: -; J: TRBJ2-3; DNA: TGTGCCAGCAGCTCGACAGGTTTAACAGATACGCAGTATTTT; CDR3: CASSSTGLTDTQYF
D: -; V: TRBV28; size: -; J: TRBJ1-4; DNA: TGTGCCAGCAGACGTAGGGGTTTTGAAAAACTGTTTTTT; CDR3: CASRRRGFEKLFF
D: -; V: TRBV18; size: -; J: TRBJ2-5; DNA: TGTGCCAGCTCACCACCGGGGCAGTACCAAGAGACCCAGTACTTC; CDR3: CASSPPGQYQETQYF
D: -; V: TRBV9; size: -; J: TRBJ1-3; DNA: TGTGCCAGCAGCGTAGACGGGATAGAAACTGGAAACACCATATATTTT; CDR3: CASSVDGIETGNTIYF
D: TRBD2; V: TRBV19; size: -; J: TRBJ2-7; DNA: TGTGCCAGTAGTATCAGCGGGAGGGGCGAGCAGTACTTC; CDR3: CASSISGRGEQYF
D: -; V: TRBV6-5; size: -; J: TRBJ2-7; DNA: TGTGCCAGCAGTCAAGGACTAAACTCCTACGAGCAGTACTTC; CDR3: CASSQGLNSYEQYF